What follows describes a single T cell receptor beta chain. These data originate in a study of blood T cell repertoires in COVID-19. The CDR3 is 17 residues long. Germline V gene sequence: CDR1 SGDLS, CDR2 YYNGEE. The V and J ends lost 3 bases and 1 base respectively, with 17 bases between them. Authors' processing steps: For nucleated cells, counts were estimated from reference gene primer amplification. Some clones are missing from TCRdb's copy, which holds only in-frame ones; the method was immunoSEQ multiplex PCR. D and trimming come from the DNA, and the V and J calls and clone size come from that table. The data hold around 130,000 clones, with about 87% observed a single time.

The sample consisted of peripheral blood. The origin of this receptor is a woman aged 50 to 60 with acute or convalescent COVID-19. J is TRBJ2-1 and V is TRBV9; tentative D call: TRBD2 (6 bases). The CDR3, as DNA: TGTGCCAGCAGCGCTTCCCGGGACTCAGTTTCCTACAATGAGCAGTTCTTC. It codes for CASSASRDSVSYNEQFF.